This TCR beta chain is from a study of blood T cells in healthy people across ages. Study-wide results and limits: There was no known CMV status for donors, so expanded clonotype changes were possibly confounded.

A sample-barcoded 5' primer and a J-beta primer mix were used in a second PCR of roughly 7 to 11 cycles. Using its own MiXCR run on the 5' RACE reads, TCRdb lists one record per CDR3 protein. The sample consists of hundreds of thousands of distinct CDR3 sequences, around 32% of them appearing once. This clonotype was detected only a few times. What it binds is not known. With a much larger clone just one base away, this may be a read error. Germline V gene sequence: CDR1 SGHTA, CDR2 FQGNSA. The CDR3 consists of 15 residues. With V trimmed by 2 bases and J by 4 bases, 8 bases remained unmatched. The TCR sequence derives from a woman older than 75 in good health. The J gene is TRBJ2-7, the V gene TRBV7-2; 7 bases agree with TRBD1. The specimen sequenced was blood. The CDR3 reads CASSLRGRVVYEQYF. The CDR3 DNA reads TGTGCCAGCAGCTTAAGGGGGCGGGTCGTATACGAGCAGTACTTC.